This T cell receptor beta chain originates from a study of tumor-infiltrating lymphocytes in primary liver carcinoma. Study-level background: Samples produced roughly 3.5 to 8 million productive TCRbeta reads, comparable across tissue types.

A note on this clonotype: A read error may account for a junction end that differs from germline.

This CDR3 contains 14 residues. Germline lookup yields CDR1 KGHDR and CDR2 SFDVKD. The input was approximately 500 ng total RNA; TCR beta cDNA was made from it with a constant-region primer. Sequencing libraries for TCR beta derived from three nested multiplex PCR rounds that used slightly modified ARM-PCR. TRBV1-TRBV30 forward primers paired with a C-beta reverse primer drove the first two PCR rounds, approximately 11 cycles each. One entry per CDR3 protein results from TCRdb running MiXCR on the multiplex PCR reads. The profile covers 320,000 or so distinct CDR3 sequences, with more than 55% appearing a single time and more than 8.5% taken by the ten largest. Unsorted whole blood supplied the RNA, and germline DNA was extracted too.

J is TRBJ1-5 and V is TRBV24-1; possibly TRBD1 for D (5 bases). Input material: peripheral blood. The clonotype was recovered from a middle-aged man with primary liver carcinoma and hepatitis B virus infection. The CDR3: CATSEGLSNQPQHF. CDR3 nucleotide sequence: TGTGCCACCAGTGAGGGGCTTAGCAATCAGCCTCAGCATTTT.